The next 32 T cell receptor beta chains were all read from a single sample in a study of T-cell reconstitution after alpha-beta-depleted transplantation in children. A TCRbeta library incorporating unique molecular identifiers was prepared. TCRdb processed the PCR reads anew with MiXCR; each CDR3 protein has one entry. The repertoire holds around 700,000 distinct CDR3 sequences, about 12% seen once, with 0.79% in the top ten. Material: PBMCs, obtained before TCRalphabeta/CD19-depleted stem cell transplant. These receptor sequences come from a girl aged 2 to 10 with congenital amegakaryocytic thrombocytopenia, due to receive a stem cell transplant.

This clonotype was observed many times. The chain joins TRBV29-1 to TRBJ2-3, with 14 bases fitting TRBD2. V gave up 7 bases and J gave up 3 bases; unmatched junction bases: 9. The CDR3 is 16 amino acids. Germline V gene sequence: CDR1 SQVTM, CDR2 ANQGSEA. CDR3 coding DNA: TGCAGCGGAGGTGGGACTAGCGGGAGAGGGACAGATACGCAGTATTTT. This translates into CSGGGTSGRGTDTQYF.

The rearrangement joins TRBV12-3 or TRBV12-4 to TRBJ2-2, with 7 positions matching TRBD1. The V and J ends lost 10 bases and 3 bases, in that order; junction bases with no gene match: 11. CDR3 size: 15 residues. DNA for the CDR3: TGTGCCACCAAACAGGGGATAATCGACACCGGGGAGCTGTTTTTT. Translating it yields CATKQGIIDTGELFF.

This clonotype was picked up many times. The chain uses TRBV10-1 and TRBJ2-7, with 11 positions matching TRBD2. Looked up from germline, CDR1 is WNHNN and CDR2 is SYGVQD (reference sequence). This CDR3 comprises 15 residues. V shed 6 bases, J shed 0 bases, and the junction held 4 bases outside the gene matches. The CDR3 here is CASREGLADSYEQYF. In DNA form, the CDR3 reads TGCGCCAGCAGAGAGGGACTAGCGGACTCCTACGAGCAGTACTTC.

This clonotype occurred many times. The V and J genes are TRBV5-1 and TRBJ2-1, with D unresolved. The CDR3 runs to 14 residues. Germline CDR1 and CDR2: SGHRS and YFSETQ. V was clipped by 0 bases and J by 13 bases, with 17 bases between them. The CDR3 nucleotides read TGCGCCAGCAGCTTGGGGCCAGCGCCCACCAATCAGTTCTTC. Amino acid sequence: CASSLGPAPTNQFF. Variable domain in full (rest from reference TRBV5-1 and TRBJ2-1): KAGVTQTPRYLIKTRGQQVTLSCSPISGHRSVSWYQQTPGQGLQFLFEYFSETQRNKGNFPGRFSGRQFSNSRSEMNVSTLELGDSALYLCASSLGPAPTNQFFGPGTRLTVL.

This clonotype was counted at least ten times. This chain connects TRBV20-1 to TRBJ2-3; 7 bases are a match to TRBD1. V lost 6 bases, J lost 10 bases, and 19 bases stayed unmatched. CDR3 length: 15 amino acids. CDR1 DFQATT and CDR2 SNEGSKA come from the germline V gene (reference sequence). The CDR3 spells CSATDRKGPWFAQYF. DNA for the CDR3: TGCAGTGCCACGGACAGGAAAGGCCCCTGGTTCGCGCAGTATTTT.

This clonotype was seen repeatedly, ten times or more. The chain couples TRBV20-1 to TRBJ2-7; D is ambiguous. Germline CDR1 DFQATT, CDR2 SNEGSKA (reference sequence). The CDR3 contains 13 residues. V dropped 0 bases and J dropped 0 bases, with 6 bases sitting between them. The CDR3 region is CSAREGSSYEQYF. Written as DNA, the CDR3 is TGCAGTGCTAGAGAGGGCTCCTCCTACGAGCAGTACTTC.

The chain recombines TRBV11-3 with TRBJ2-3; D is unresolved. The length of the CDR3 is 13 residues. Trimming shortened V by 5 bases and J by 6 bases, and 12 bases separated the two germline ends. The germline V gene has CDR1 SGHNT and CDR2 YENEEA. The CDR3 coding sequence is TGTGCCAGCAGCACACATCCGGCGGATACGCAGTATTTT. This sequence encodes CASSTHPADTQYF.

This clonotype turned up a few times. The chain has TRBV5-1 and TRBJ2-3, with D perhaps matching TRBD1 (5 bases). The CDR3 extends over 15 amino acids. Trimming removed 4 bases from V and 3 bases from J, with 15 bases in between. In germline, CDR1 is SGHRS, CDR2 YFSETQ. CDR3 in amino acids: CASSPGAGWTDTQYF. The CDR3 coding sequence is TGCGCCAGCAGCCCTGGGGCAGGTTGGACAGATACGCAGTATTTT.

The V and J genes are TRBV11-1 and TRBJ2-2; 12 positions match TRBD2. The CDR3 spans 18 residues. Germline assignment: CDR1 SGHAT and CDR2 FQDESV (reference sequence). With 3 bases clipped from V and 4 bases from J, the junction kept 9 bases outside the gene matches. CDR3 residues: CASSLLAGGPLTTGELFF. The CDR3 DNA follows: TGTGCCAGCAGCTTGCTAGCGGGAGGGCCGTTGACCACCGGGGAGCTGTTTTTT.

The chain couples TRBV12-3 or TRBV12-4 to TRBJ1-5; D is uncertain. The CDR3 runs to 12 residues. V lost 1 base and J lost 9, with 7 bases in between. CDR3 bases: TGTGCCAGCAGTTTAGGACCAATGCCCCAGCATTTT. It yields the protein CASSLGPMPQHF.

The sample holds many counts of this clonotype. This chain joins TRBV30 and TRBJ1-1; 7 nucleotides line up with TRBD1. The ends lost 8 bases at V and 5 bases at J; junction bases unmatched: 11. In germline, CDR1 is GTSNPN, CDR2 SVGIG (reference sequence). The CDR3 spans 13 residues. The CDR3 coding sequence is TGTGCCGGCGACAGGGCTCAGAGGACTGAAGCTTTCTTT. This sequence encodes CAGDRAQRTEAFF.

This chain joins TRBV5-1 and TRBJ2-3, with 7 bases aligning to TRBD2. V shed 3 bases, J shed 0 bases, and the junction held 4 bases outside the gene matches. CDR3 length: 15 amino acids. CDR1 and CDR2 from the germline V gene are SGHRS and YFSETQ. CDR3 loop: CASSSGRSSTDTQYF. The CDR3 nucleotides are TGCGCCAGCAGCTCCGGGAGGTCGAGCACAGATACGCAGTATTTT. Variable domain in full (rest from reference TRBV5-1 and TRBJ2-3): KAGVTQTPRYLIKTRGQQVTLSCSPISGHRSVSWYQQTPGQGLQFLFEYFSETQRNKGNFPGRFSGRQFSNSRSEMNVSTLELGDSALYLCASSSGRSSTDTQYFGPGTRLTVL.

This clonotype was observed at least ten times. V is TRBV6-5 and J is TRBJ1-4, with 9 positions matching TRBD1. Germline V gene sequence: CDR1 MNHEY, CDR2 SVGAGI. V shed 0 bases, J shed 3 bases, and the junction held 11 bases outside the gene matches. CDR3 length: 19 amino acids. This CDR3 reads CASSYSNFGQGTANEKLFF. The CDR3, as DNA: TGTGCCAGCAGTTACTCGAATTTTGGACAGGGGACGGCTAATGAAAAACTGTTTTTT.

The chain combines TRBV12-3 or TRBV12-4 with TRBJ2-2, with 7 bases lining up with TRBD2. The CDR3 contains 15 residues. J lost 7 bases, V lost 3 bases, and 8 bases had no gene match. The CDR3 here is CASSLWLAVNGELFF. The CDR3 region has the DNA TGTGCCAGCAGTTTGTGGCTAGCGGTTAACGGGGAGCTGTTTTTT.

With respect to this clonotype: A read error is possible here, since a much larger clone lies one base away. The CDR3 nucleotides are TGCAGTGCCAAGGGCAGCTCTTCTTACGAGCAGTACTTC. This codes for CSAKGSSSYEQYF. The chain employs TRBV20-1 and TRBJ2-7; D remains ambiguous. Between the trimmed V and J ends, which lost 6 bases and 4 bases, there was a span of 16 bases. CDR3 length: 13 residues. The germline CDR1 and CDR2 sequences are DFQATT and SNEGSKA (reference sequence).

This chain connects TRBV3-1 to TRBJ2-7; D is possibly TRBD1 or TRBD2 (5 bases each). Germline loops: CDR1 LGHDT, CDR2 YNNKEL (reference sequence). V lost 4 bases to trimming and J lost 7 bases, with 14 bases between them. The CDR3 is 13 residues long. The CDR3 DNA follows: TGTGCCAGCAGCCGTCCCGGGACGTATGAGCAGTACTTC. Amino acid sequence: CASSRPGTYEQYF.

This clonotype came up many times. V gene TRBV10-3 combines with J gene TRBJ2-1; possibly TRBD2 for D (6 bases). The germline V gene has CDR1 ENHRY and CDR2 SYGVKD. The CDR3 loop spans 15 amino acids. V was shortened by 6 bases and J by 2 bases, with 14 bases between the two germline ends. The CDR3 nucleotides are TGTGCCATCAGCGGGACGGGAGTGGCCTACAATGAGCAGTTCTTC. This sequence encodes CAISGTGVAYNEQFF.

This clonotype was seen ten or more times. This rearrangement joins TRBV29-1 to TRBJ2-7; no clear D gene. Trimming pared 4 bases from V and 3 bases from J, leaving 13 bases between. The CDR3 totals 13 residues. Germline lookup yields CDR1 SQVTM and CDR2 ANQGSEA. CDR3 in DNA: TGCAGCGTTGTGAGAGGTCGAAACTACGAGCAGTACTTC. This codes for CSVVRGRNYEQYF.

This clonotype was counted many times. V gene TRBV7-2 combines with J gene TRBJ1-6; D call uncertain. The CDR3 extends over 11 amino acids. V was trimmed by 6 bases and J by 10 bases, leaving 7 bases between them. From germline, CDR1 is SGHTA and CDR2 FQGNSA. The CDR3 protein is CASRDGSPLHF. In DNA, the CDR3 is TGTGCCAGCAGGGACGGATCACCCCTCCACTTT.

V usage is TRBV7-2 and J usage is TRBJ2-3, with 7 bases fitting TRBD2. Germline V lookup: CDR1 SGHTA, CDR2 FQGNSA. V lost 5 bases, J lost 2 bases, and 10 bases stayed unmatched. The CDR3 length is 16 residues. Here the CDR3 DNA reads TGTGCCAGCAGCAAAGGGACTACCCTATCCACAGATACGCAGTATTTT. Protein: CASSKGTTLSTDTQYF.

This chain uses TRBV7-9 with TRBJ2-7; 8 nucleotides align to TRBD2. V lost 5 bases, J lost 6 bases, and 9 bases stayed unmatched. Germline assignment: CDR1 SEHNR and CDR2 FQNEAQ (reference sequence). The CDR3 covers 14 residues. The CDR3 spells CASSLSGSPLEQYF. DNA for the CDR3: TGTGCCAGCAGCCTCAGCGGGAGCCCTCTCGAGCAGTACTTC.

The chain is built from TRBV7-9 and TRBJ2-7; 11 positions match TRBD2. V lost 5 bases and J lost 3; bases outside the gene matches: 6. Germline assignment: CDR1 SEHNR and CDR2 FQNEAQ (reference sequence). The CDR3 has 15 residues. Written as DNA, the CDR3 is TGTGCCAGCAGCGATCGAACTAGCGGGAGCTACGAGCAGTACTTC. Translation: CASSDRTSGSYEQYF.

The chain recombines TRBV3-1 with TRBJ2-7, with 7 bases lining up with TRBD1. Per germline, CDR1 LGHDT and CDR2 YNNKEL (reference sequence). CDR3 length: 12 residues. V lost 2 bases to trimming and J lost 7 bases; unmatched junction nucleotides: 2. The CDR3 region has the DNA TGTGCCAGCAGCCAACCGGACAGGGAGCAGTACTTC. Encoded protein: CASSQPDREQYF.

Only a few counts were recorded for this clonotype. This sequence joins TRBV20-1 and TRBJ2-7, with TRBD2 matching over 7 bases. The CDR3 consists of 15 residues. Germline CDR1 reads DFQATT; CDR2 reads SNEGSKA (reference sequence). Trimming removed 5 bases from V and 5 bases from J; junction bases left unmatched: 15. The CDR3 DNA follows: TGCAGTGCTGCCGATGGGGCGGGAGTAAGGAACGAGCAGTACTTC. Protein: CSAADGAGVRNEQYF.

The V call is TRBV5-1, the J call TRBJ2-7, with D possibly being TRBD1 (6 bases). Trimming removed 0 bases at V and 0 bases at J, with 10 bases between. CDR1 is SGHRS and CDR2 is YFSETQ in the germline V gene. This CDR3 contains 15 residues. CDR3 DNA: TGCGCCAGCAGCTTGGGGGGGACAATCTCCTACGAGCAGTACTTC. Its translation: CASSLGGTISYEQYF.

The chain employs TRBV14 and TRBJ2-3, with 8 bases that match TRBD2. There are 16 residues in the CDR3. With V trimmed by 1 base and J by 1 base, 4 bases remained unmatched. Germline CDR1 reads SGHDN; CDR2 reads FVKESK. The CDR3 sequence: CASSQVVGRGTDTQYF. CDR3 coding DNA: TGTGCCAGCAGCCAAGTCGTCGGGAGGGGCACAGATACGCAGTATTTT.

Ten or more counts support this clonotype. This chain connects TRBV20-1 to TRBJ2-1, with a weak D call TRBD1 (5 bases). With 5 bases removed from V and 1 base from J, the gap between germline ends came to 18 bases. The CDR3 consists of 16 residues. CDR1 is DFQATT, CDR2 SNEGSKA, per germline (reference sequence). DNA of the CDR3: TGCAGTGCTCTAGGACCAGACAGCACGTCCTACAATGAGCAGTTCTTC. Encoded protein: CSALGPDSTSYNEQFF.

This clonotype was seen a handful of times. The chain carries TRBV7-9 and TRBJ1-1, with a possible D match to TRBD1 (5 bases). V gave up 0 bases and J gave up 4 bases, with 12 bases separating them. This CDR3 region has 15 residues. Germline values: CDR1 SEHNR, CDR2 FQNEAQ (reference sequence). The DNA for the CDR3 is TGTGCCAGCAGCTTAGCAGCGGGGGGGGGCACTGAAGCTTTCTTT. It encodes CASSLAAGGGTEAFF.

The CDR3: CASGLMSTGELFF. Here the CDR3 DNA reads TGCGCCAGCGGGTTAATGAGCACCGGGGAGCTGTTTTTT. The chain employs TRBV5-1 and TRBJ2-2, with D uncertain. Germline CDR1 SGHRS, CDR2 YFSETQ. CDR3 length: 13 amino acids. The V end lost 7 bases, the J end lost 4 bases, and 11 bases lay between the germline ends. Full variable domain (rest looked up from reference TRBV5-1 and TRBJ2-2): KAGVTQTPRYLIKTRGQQVTLSCSPISGHRSVSWYQQTPGQGLQFLFEYFSETQRNKGNFPGRFSGRQFSNSRSEMNVSTLELGDSALYLCASGLMSTGELFFGEGSRLTVL.

This clonotype was detected ten times or more. V usage is TRBV5-1 and J usage is TRBJ1-1, with TRBD1 identical over 7 bases. This CDR3 is 15 amino acids long. CDR1 is SGHRS, CDR2 YFSETQ, per germline. V trimming: 4 bases; J trimming: 0 bases; junction bases outside the gene matches: 6. CDR3 loop: CASSPLTGMNTEAFF. CDR3 in DNA: TGCGCCAGCAGCCCCCTGACAGGGATGAACACTGAAGCTTTCTTT.

This clonotype was counted between two and nine times. This chain joins TRBV5-1 and TRBJ2-1, with TRBD1 matching 9 bases. The CDR3 is 16 residues long. In germline, CDR1 is SGHRS, CDR2 YFSETQ. V was pared by 9 bases and J by 8 bases, with 18 bases of the junction left unmatched. As DNA, the CDR3 is TGCGCCACCCGACCAAAAGGGACAGGGATTTATCATGAGCAGTTCTTC. Its translation: CATRPKGTGIYHEQFF.

The rearrangement links TRBV28 to TRBJ2-1; 7 bases are a match to TRBD2. CDR1 and CDR2 from the germline V gene are MDHEN and SYDVKM. V dropped 6 bases and J dropped 9; count of bases not matched to a gene: 20. The CDR3 extends over 17 amino acids. The CDR3 here is CASSSTRAGRNFGEQFF. CDR3 nucleotide sequence: TGTGCCAGCAGCTCAACGAGAGCGGGGCGTAACTTTGGTGAGCAGTTCTTC.